One sample yielded the 5 T cell receptor beta chains listed below, sequenced in a study of cytomegalovirus exposure and HLA in healthy donors. The PCR had 60 Vbeta and 13 Jbeta primers. This table comes from immunoSEQ multiplex PCR, and its TCRdb copy is limited to in-frame clones, with some not included. The table for this sample gives 100,000 to 150,000 clones. The source material was PBMCs. The receptors derive from a young man in good health and CMV-seronegative.

The chain carries TRBV11-2 and TRBJ2-7; D not resolved. Trimming shortened V by 1 base and J by 5 bases, and 15 bases separated the two germline ends. From germline, CDR1 is SGHAT and CDR2 FQNNGV. The CDR3 runs 15 residues. The CDR3 is CASSLALASQDEQYF. The CDR3 DNA reads as TGTGCCAGCAGCTTAGCGTTGGCTTCCCAGGACGAGCAGTACTTC.

This chain uses TRBV6-5 with TRBJ1-2; maybe TRBD1 (5 bases). This CDR3 is 13 amino acids long. V was cut by 8 bases and J by 2 bases, with 12 bases left in between. Germline values: CDR1 MNHEY, CDR2 SVGAGI. CDR3: CASWRGTNYGYTF. The CDR3 coding sequence is TGTGCCAGCTGGCGGGGGACGAACTATGGCTACACCTTC.

The J gene is TRBJ1-5, the V gene TRBV5-5; TRBD1 agrees at 11 bases. Per germline, CDR1 SGHKS and CDR2 YYEKEE (reference sequence). The CDR3 sequence is 15 residues long. Trimming at V came to 4 bases and at J to 6 bases, leaving 6 bases not matched to a gene. The CDR3 reads CASSHRGQGVQPQHF. CDR3 DNA: TGTGCCAGCAGCCACCGGGGACAGGGGGTTCAGCCCCAGCATTTT.

This chain uses TRBV4-1 with TRBJ1-1, with D perhaps matching TRBD1 (6 bases). The CDR3 length is 14 residues. The V and J ends lost 4 bases and 0 bases respectively, with 9 bases between them. Germline assignment: CDR1 MGHRA and CDR2 YSYEKL. CDR3 in amino acids: CASSRDTMNTEAFF. CDR3 sequence (DNA): TGCGCCAGCAGCCGGGACACTATGAACACTGAAGCTTTCTTT.

J is TRBJ2-5 and V is TRBV5-1, with 13 bases fitting TRBD2. V gave up 1 base and J gave up 5 bases; unmatched junction bases: 11. Germline CDR1 is SGHRS and CDR2 is YFSETQ. This CDR3 has 18 amino acids. For the CDR3, the DNA is TGCGCCAGCAGCTTGCCCCCCCGGACTAGCGGGAGTAGGGAGACCCAGTACTTC. Translation gives CASSLPPRTSGSRETQYF.